These 21 T cell receptor beta chains came from one sample sequenced in a study of spatial heterogeneity in lung cancer. TCRdb processed the 5' RACE reads anew with MiXCR; each CDR3 protein has one entry. The sample lists under 75,000 distinct CDR3 sequences, around 8.9% occurring once. The sample's time point: blood at routine non-recurrence follow-up after resection. The sequences come from PBMCs, collected at follow-up. These receptors came from a female donor with early-stage non-small cell lung cancer.

The gene calls are TRBV15 and TRBJ2-3; TRBD2 is a possible D gene (7 bases). This CDR3 has 16 residues. CDR1 is LNHNV, CDR2 YYDKDF, per germline (reference sequence). Trimming took off 5 bases at V and 0 bases at J, with 15 bases between the two ends. For the CDR3, the DNA is TGTGCCACCAGCGCTGGGGGGGGCCGTAGCACAGATACGCAGTATTTT. This encodes CATSAGGGRSTDTQYF.

There are many counts of this clonotype. V and J are TRBV28 and TRBJ2-2; tentative D call: TRBD2 (6 bases). The ends were cut back, 3 bases at V and 0 bases at J, with 11 bases in the middle. Germline-derived CDR1 and CDR2 are MDHEN and SYDVKM. The CDR3 is 16 amino acids. The CDR3 sequence is CASSFLGLSNTGELFF. CDR3 in DNA: TGTGCCAGCAGTTTTCTCGGACTATCGAACACCGGGGAGCTGTTTTTT.

In its sample, this clonotype was seen a few times. The chain employs TRBV18 and TRBJ2-5, with 11 bases aligning to TRBD2. Trimming took 1 base from V and 4 from J; bases not matched to a gene: 2. Germline loops: CDR1 KGHSH, CDR2 LQKENI. CDR3 length: 15 amino acids. CDR3 amino acids: CASSPRGTSGETQYF. CDR3 bases: TGTGCCAGCTCACCACGGGGGACTAGCGGAGAGACCCAGTACTTC. Using reference TRBV18 and TRBJ2-5 for the parts outside the CDR3, the full variable domain is NAGVMQNPRHLVRRRGQEARLRCSPMKGHSHVYWYRQLPEEGLKFMVYLQKENIIDESGMPKERFSAEFPKEGPSILRIQQVVRGDSAAYFCASSPRGTSGETQYFGPGTRLLVL.

Ten or more counts support this clonotype. The chain carries TRBV3-1 and TRBJ1-4; possibly TRBD1 for D (5 bases). Germline CDR1 and CDR2: LGHDT and YNNKEL (reference sequence). Trimming stripped 5 bases from V and 8 bases from J, with 21 bases between. CDR3 length equals 16 residues. CDR3 DNA sequence: TGTGCCAGCAGCGCCCTAACGGGGCGGGTTCGAGAAAAACTGTTTTTT. Protein sequence: CASSALTGRVREKLFF.

CDR3 nucleotides: TGTGCCAGCAGTTCCGAAGACAAACTAGCGGGAGGGGGGAATGAGCAGTTCTTC. This sequence encodes CASSSEDKLAGGGNEQFF. V is TRBV28 and J is TRBJ2-1; TRBD2 matches 13 bases. Per the germline V gene, CDR1 is MDHEN and CDR2 is SYDVKM. The CDR3 runs to 18 residues. V shed 4 bases, J shed 7 bases, and the junction held 13 bases outside the gene matches.

This clonotype was observed a handful of times. This rearrangement joins TRBV9 to TRBJ2-1, with D perhaps TRBD1 or TRBD2 (5 bases each). V lost 4 bases and J 6 bases, leaving 20 bases between the germline ends. Germline-derived CDR1 and CDR2 are SGDLS and YYNGEE. The CDR3 runs 16 residues. The CDR3 coding sequence is TGTGCCAGCAGCTCTCTCAGCGGTAACAGGATCAATGAGCAGTTCTTC. Translating gives CASSSLSGNRINEQFF.

This clonotype was seen at least ten times. The V gene is TRBV5-5, the J gene TRBJ1-5, with D uncertain. V gave up 0 bases and J gave up 5 bases, with 6 bases separating them. In germline, CDR1 is SGHKS, CDR2 YYEKEE (reference sequence). There are 13 residues in the CDR3. CDR3 sequence reads: CASSLERDQPQHF. The CDR3 coding sequence is TGTGCCAGCAGCTTGGAAAGGGATCAGCCCCAGCATTTT. Drawing the rest from reference TRBV5-5 and TRBJ1-5, the complete variable domain is DAGVTQSPTHLIKTRGQQVTLRCSPISGHKSVSWYQQVLGQGPQFIFQYYEKEERGRGNFPDRFSARQFPNYSSELNVNALLLGDSALYLCASSLERDQPQHFGDGTRLSIL.

This clonotype appeared many times. The chain joins TRBV30 to TRBJ2-6, with TRBD1 matching 11 bases. Germline CDR1 reads GTSNPN; CDR2 reads SVGIG (reference sequence). CDR3 length equals 17 residues. The V gene end was trimmed by 7 bases and the J gene end by 1 base; junction bases not matched to a gene: 9. Here the CDR3 reads CAYYRDRGRSGANVLTF. The DNA for the CDR3 is TGTGCCTACTACCGGGACAGGGGGAGGTCTGGGGCCAACGTCCTGACTTTC.

This clonotype was recorded a few times. Given a much more abundant clone one base away, this may be a read error. This rearrangement joins TRBV5-1 to TRBJ2-6; the D is unclear. This CDR3 contains 14 residues. Looked up from germline, CDR1 is SGHRS and CDR2 is YFSETQ. CDR3 region: CVTSVGSGANVLTF. In DNA form, the CDR3 reads TGCGTCACCTCCGTTGGTTCTGGGGCCAACGTCCTGACTTTC.

Here the CDR3 reads CASSLGPFNEQFF. CDR3 DNA: TGTGCCAGCAGCCTTGGACCCTTCAATGAGCAGTTCTTC. The J gene is TRBJ2-1, the V gene TRBV11-3, with D hard to call. Germline CDR1 reads SGHNT; CDR2 reads YENEEA. Trimming took off 5 bases at V and 6 bases at J, with 11 bases between the two ends. CDR3 length: 13 amino acids.

This clonotype occurred many times. The chain recombines TRBV11-2 with TRBJ2-1; D remains ambiguous. Per the germline V gene, CDR1 is SGHAT and CDR2 is FQNNGV. This CDR3 region has 15 residues. V lost 5 bases, J lost 0 bases, and 11 bases lay in between. CDR3 nucleotide sequence: TGTGCCAGCAGCATCTGGAGAAGCTCCTACAATGAGCAGTTCTTC. This codes for CASSIWRSSYNEQFF. Together with reference TRBV11-2 and TRBJ2-1, the CDR3 gives the full variable domain: EAGVAQSPRYKIIEKRQSVAFWCNPISGHATLYWYQQILGQGPKLLIQFQNNGVVDDSQLPKDRFSAERLKGVDSTLKIQPAKLEDSAVYLCASSIWRSSYNEQFFGPGTRLTVL.

The chain has TRBV12-3 or TRBV12-4 and TRBJ2-3; TRBD1 matches at 11 bases. CDR3 size: 15 residues. V shed 5 bases and J 2 bases; nucleotides not matched to a gene: 3. CDR3 amino acids: CASSGTGGITDTQYF. CDR3 DNA: TGTGCCAGCAGTGGGACAGGGGGAATCACAGATACGCAGTATTTT.

Notes on this clonotype: A read error may be the cause here, since a much bigger clone is one base away. The rearrangement links TRBV13 to TRBJ2-3; D could derive from TRBD1 or TRBD2 (5 bases each). The V gene lost 5 bases and the J gene lost 10 bases, with 19 bases spanning the gap. CDR1 PRHDT and CDR2 FYEKMQ come from the germline V gene (reference sequence). The CDR3 is 14 residues long. CDR3 amino acids: CASSESRETRAQYF. As DNA, the CDR3 is TGTGCCAGCAGCGAGAGCAGGGAGACCAGGGCGCAGTATTTT.

In the case of this clonotype: Given a much more abundant clone one base away, this may be a read error. The chain's CDR3 is CASSFMNTEAIF. Written as DNA, the CDR3 is TGTGCCAGCAGCTTTATGAACACTGAAGCTATCTTT. The chain has TRBV5-4 and TRBJ1-1; D gene unclear. This CDR3 comprises 12 residues. Germline-derived CDR1 and CDR2 are SGHNT and YYREEE (reference sequence).

This clonotype was observed many times. The CDR3 DNA follows: TGCAGTGCTAAAGGGACAGGCAGGCGAGGATTGGGTACGCAGTATTTT. This encodes CSAKGTGRRGLGTQYF. The J gene is TRBJ2-3, the V gene TRBV20-1; the match to TRBD1 covers 8 bases. Trimming took 4 bases from V and 8 from J; bases not matched to a gene: 17. The germline V gene has CDR1 DFQATT and CDR2 SNEGSKA (reference sequence). This CDR3 is 16 amino acids long.

This clonotype appeared many times. V usage is TRBV28 and J usage is TRBJ2-1, with TRBD2 matching 11 bases. V trimming: 7 bases; J trimming: 7 bases; junction bases outside the gene matches: 9. The CDR3 has 15 amino acids. Germline V gene lookup returns CDR1 MDHEN and CDR2 SYDVKM. CDR3 in amino acids: CASMFTSGSGNEQFF. The CDR3 DNA reads as TGTGCCAGCATGTTTACTAGCGGGAGTGGGAATGAGCAGTTCTTC.

This clonotype occurred many times. The rearrangement joins TRBV20-1 to TRBJ2-3; D not certain. Germline values: CDR1 DFQATT, CDR2 SNEGSKA (reference sequence). Trimming left V 0 bases short and J 0 bases short, with 10 bases between. The CDR3 consists of 15 residues. The CDR3 loop is CSARDWLVSTDTQYF. CDR3 sequence (DNA): TGCAGTGCTAGAGATTGGCTAGTTAGCACAGATACGCAGTATTTT.

Only a few counts were recorded for this clonotype. The chain combines TRBV5-8 with TRBJ2-3; D is unresolved. Per germline, CDR1 SGHTS and CDR2 YDEGEE. V was pared by 4 bases and J by 2 bases, with 14 bases between. The CDR3 spans 15 residues. CDR3 coding DNA: TGTGCCAGCAGCCACGGACGGACCCACACAGATACGCAGTATTTT. Its protein product is CASSHGRTHTDTQYF.

This clonotype was seen at least ten times. The V call is TRBV12-3 or TRBV12-4, the J call TRBJ2-2; D is unresolved. V lost 7 bases, J lost 5 bases, and 17 bases lay in between. This CDR3 has 15 amino acids. The CDR3 is CASTTPLRLTGELFF. CDR3 nucleotide sequence: TGTGCCAGCACAACCCCTTTGCGTCTAACCGGGGAGCTGTTTTTT.

This clonotype was detected only a few times. The rearrangement links TRBV6-2 or TRBV6-3 to TRBJ2-1; D perhaps matches TRBD1 (5 bases). The CDR3 runs 22 residues. V was pared by 9 bases and J by 2 bases, with 38 bases between. Germline CDR1 and CDR2: MNHEY and SVGEGT. The CDR3 nucleotides read TGTGCCAGGACCGAACAGGTGAATCCCCGGTCAGCGATCCTCACGGCCTACAATGAGCAGTTCTTC. Its translation: CARTEQVNPRSAILTAYNEQFF.

This clonotype has at least ten counts. The chain recombines TRBV29-1 with TRBJ2-7; no firm D call. This CDR3 contains 14 residues. Germline CDR1 is SQVTM and CDR2 is ANQGSEA. Trimming removed 0 bases at V and 6 bases at J, with 15 bases between. In DNA, the CDR3 is TGCAGCGTTGAAGATCTCGGCGGATCGGGCGAGCAGTACTTC. It encodes CSVEDLGGSGEQYF.